The subject of this entry is one T cell receptor (beta chain). The data belong to a study of blood T cell repertoires in COVID-19. Study-level background: Donors in the United States, Italy and Spain gave samples during acute or convalescent COVID-19.

Using immunoSEQ multiplex PCR, the repertoire was profiled, and TCRdb retains in-frame clones only, with some absent. The sample yields more than 350,000 clones, approximately 90% seen once. Participants were aged roughly 18 to 89 years from about two dozen US areas. Recovered Cohort 3 donors showed two negative PCRs, clearance, or symptom resolution. This CDR3 contains 13 residues. V lost 5 bases and J lost 6, with 13 bases in between. Germline values: CDR1 MNHEY, CDR2 SVGEGT. The chain carries TRBV6-2 or TRBV6-3 and TRBJ1-1; D uncertain. The source of this sequence is a man aged 18 to 29 who had recovered from COVID-19. Source material: PBMCs or T cells enriched from blood (not recorded which). This CDR3 is CASSSIIGAEAFF. In nucleotides, the CDR3 is TGTGCCAGCAGTAGCATTATAGGAGCTGAAGCTTTCTTT.